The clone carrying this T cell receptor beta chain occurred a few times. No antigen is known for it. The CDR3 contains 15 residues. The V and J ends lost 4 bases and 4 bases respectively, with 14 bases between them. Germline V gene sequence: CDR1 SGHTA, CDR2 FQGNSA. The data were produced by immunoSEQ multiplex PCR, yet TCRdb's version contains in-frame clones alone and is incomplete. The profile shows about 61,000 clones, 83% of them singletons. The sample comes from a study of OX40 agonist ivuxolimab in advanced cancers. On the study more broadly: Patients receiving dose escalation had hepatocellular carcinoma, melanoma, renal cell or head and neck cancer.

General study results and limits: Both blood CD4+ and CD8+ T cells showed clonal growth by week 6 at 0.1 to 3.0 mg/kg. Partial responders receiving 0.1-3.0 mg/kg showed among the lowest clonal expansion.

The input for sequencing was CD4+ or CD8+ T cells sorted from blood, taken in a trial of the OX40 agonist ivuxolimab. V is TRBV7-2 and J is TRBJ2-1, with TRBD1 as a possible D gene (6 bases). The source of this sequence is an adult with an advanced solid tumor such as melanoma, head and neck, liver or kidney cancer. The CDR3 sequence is CASSSQGNFYNEQFF. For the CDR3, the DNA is TGTGCCAGCAGCTCCCAGGGGAACTTTTACAATGAGCAGTTCTTC.